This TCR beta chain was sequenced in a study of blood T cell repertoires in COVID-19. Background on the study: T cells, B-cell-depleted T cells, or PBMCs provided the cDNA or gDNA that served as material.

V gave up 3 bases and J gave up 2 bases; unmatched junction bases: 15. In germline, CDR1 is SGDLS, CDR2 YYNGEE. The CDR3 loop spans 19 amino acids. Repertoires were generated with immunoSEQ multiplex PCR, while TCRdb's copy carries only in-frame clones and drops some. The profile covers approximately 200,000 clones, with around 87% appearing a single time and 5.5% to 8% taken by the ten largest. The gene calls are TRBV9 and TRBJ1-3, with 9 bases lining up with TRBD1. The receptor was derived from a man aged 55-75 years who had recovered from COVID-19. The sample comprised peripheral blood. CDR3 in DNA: TGTGCCAGCAGCGGAGGGGGCGTCGGACAGGGGAGGCCTGGAAACACCATATATTTT. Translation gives CASSGGGVGQGRPGNTIYF. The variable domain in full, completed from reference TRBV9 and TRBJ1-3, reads DSGVTQTPKHLITATGQRVTLRCSPRSGDLSVYWYQQSLDQGLQFLIQYYNGEERAKGNILERFSAQQFPDLHSELNLSSLELGDSALYFCASSGGGVGQGRPGNTIYFGEGSWLTVV.